This TCR beta chain was obtained from a study of graft-versus-host responses after intestinal transplantation. Study-level information: Transplant recipients had multivisceral, liver-intestinal, or isolated intestinal grafts. Every transplant recipient was induced with anti-thymocyte globulin, then maintained on tacrolimus and steroids for two to four years.

Only in-frame clones appear in the TCRdb table, and some are missing; sequencing was by immunoSEQ multiplex PCR. The sample has over 65,000 clones, roughly 90% seen once. Trimming pared 2 bases from V and 1 base from J, leaving 9 bases between. Germline loops: CDR1 SGHRS, CDR2 YFSETQ. CDR3 length: 14 amino acids. Points on this clone: Its target is not known.

Study conclusions and caveats: Analysis identified GvH clones in recipient marrow, with some appearing first in ileum or blood. Clonal ratios of graft-versus-host to host-versus-graft in allografts were high for patients exhibiting graft-donor T cell macrochimerism.

The V gene is TRBV5-1, the J gene TRBJ1-1; D is possibly TRBD1 (5 bases). Sample: unstimulated CD8+ T cells sorted from spleen or lymph node cells, taken before transplant. The receptor's source is a human donor who was the organ donor for an intestinal transplant. The CDR3 DNA sequence: TGCGCCAGCAGCTTCTGGGGCCAGAACACTGAAGCTTTCTTT. It codes for CASSFWGQNTEAFF.